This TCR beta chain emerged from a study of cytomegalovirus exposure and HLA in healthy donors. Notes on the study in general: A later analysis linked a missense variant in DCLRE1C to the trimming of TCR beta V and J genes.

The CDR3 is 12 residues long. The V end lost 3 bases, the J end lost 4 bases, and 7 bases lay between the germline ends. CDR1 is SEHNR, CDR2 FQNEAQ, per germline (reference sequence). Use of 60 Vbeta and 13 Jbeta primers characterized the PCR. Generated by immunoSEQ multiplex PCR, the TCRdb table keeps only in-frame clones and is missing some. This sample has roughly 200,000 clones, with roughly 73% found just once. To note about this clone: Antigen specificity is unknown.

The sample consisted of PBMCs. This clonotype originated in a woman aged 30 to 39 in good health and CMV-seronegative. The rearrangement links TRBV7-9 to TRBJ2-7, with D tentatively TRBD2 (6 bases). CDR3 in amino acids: CASSFRGYEQYF. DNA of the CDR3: TGTGCCAGCAGCTTCCGGGGGTACGAGCAGTACTTC.